These 2 T cell receptor beta chains were sequenced from one sample in a study of T cells in Graves' hyperthyroidism and ophthalmopathy. RNA transcripts provided the source from which TCR beta CDR3 regions were amplified. Researchers ran a first-round RT-PCR on the TCR CDR3 using the HTBI primer set. TCRdb fed the multiplex PCR reads into MiXCR, producing one record per CDR3 protein. The repertoire includes some 270,000 distinct CDR3 sequences, roughly 13% of them detected once, and around 8% sits in the top ten. Source material: blood. These TCRs come from a woman in her thirties or forties with Graves' hyperthyroidism.

J is TRBJ2-3 and V is TRBV9, with 8 positions matching TRBD2. Losses at the gene ends were 0 bases for V and 2 bases for J; bases not matched to a gene: 2. Germline CDR1 SGDLS, CDR2 YYNGEE. The CDR3 contains 15 residues. In DNA form, the CDR3 reads TGTGCCAGCAGCGTAGCTAGCGGGTACACAGATACGCAGTATTTT. It specifies CASSVASGYTDTQYF.

The chain employs TRBV7-3 and TRBJ2-1; D is unclear. Looked up from germline, CDR1 is SGHTA and CDR2 is FQGTGA. The CDR3 loop spans 13 amino acids. Deletions cut 5 bases from V and 8 bases from J, with 13 bases between. The CDR3 spells CASSPIWGDEQFF. CDR3 DNA: TGTGCCAGCAGCCCCATTTGGGGTGATGAGCAGTTCTTC.